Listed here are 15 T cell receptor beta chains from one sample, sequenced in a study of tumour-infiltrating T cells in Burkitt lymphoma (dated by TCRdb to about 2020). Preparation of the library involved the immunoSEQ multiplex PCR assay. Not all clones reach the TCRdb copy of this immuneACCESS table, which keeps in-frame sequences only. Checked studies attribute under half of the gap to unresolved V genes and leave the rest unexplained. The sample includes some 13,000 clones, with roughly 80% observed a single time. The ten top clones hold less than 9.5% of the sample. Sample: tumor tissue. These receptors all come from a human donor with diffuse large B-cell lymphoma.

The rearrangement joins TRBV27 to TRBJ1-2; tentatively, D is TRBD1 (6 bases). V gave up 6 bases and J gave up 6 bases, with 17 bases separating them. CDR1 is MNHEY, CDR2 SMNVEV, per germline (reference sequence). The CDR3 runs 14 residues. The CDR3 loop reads CASRLGTPFDGYTF. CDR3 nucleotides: TGTGCCAGCAGGCTCGGGACACCTTTTGATGGCTACACCTTC.

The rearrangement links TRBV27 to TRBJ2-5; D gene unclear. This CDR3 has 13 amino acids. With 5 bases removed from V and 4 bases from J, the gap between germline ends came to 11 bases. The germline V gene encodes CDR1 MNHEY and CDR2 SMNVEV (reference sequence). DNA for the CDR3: TGTGCCAGCAGTGCGACATGGGGAGAGACCCAGTACTTC. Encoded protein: CASSATWGETQYF.

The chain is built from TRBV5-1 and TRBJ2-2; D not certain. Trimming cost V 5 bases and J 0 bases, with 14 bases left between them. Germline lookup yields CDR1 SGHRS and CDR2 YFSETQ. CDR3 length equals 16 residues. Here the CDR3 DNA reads TGCGCCAGCAGAGACACTGGGTCCGCGAACACCGGGGAGCTGTTTTTT. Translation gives CASRDTGSANTGELFF.

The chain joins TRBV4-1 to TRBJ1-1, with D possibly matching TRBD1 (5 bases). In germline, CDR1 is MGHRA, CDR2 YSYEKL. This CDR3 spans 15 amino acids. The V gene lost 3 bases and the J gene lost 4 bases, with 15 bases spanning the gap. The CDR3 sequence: CASSQLRGGSTEAFF. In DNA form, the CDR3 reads TGCGCCAGCAGCCAGCTTCGGGGGGGGAGCACTGAAGCTTTCTTT.

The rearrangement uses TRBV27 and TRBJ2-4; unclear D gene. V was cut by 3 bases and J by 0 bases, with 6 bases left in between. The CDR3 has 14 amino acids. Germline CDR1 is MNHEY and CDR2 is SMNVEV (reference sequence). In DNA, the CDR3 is TGTGCCAGCAGTTTTTCCGGAGCCAAAAACATTCAGTACTTC. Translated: CASSFSGAKNIQYF.

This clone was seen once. CDR3 in DNA: TGTGCCAGTAGTATAGGGAGGGGTAGCAATCAGCCCCAGCATTTT. It yields the protein CASSIGRGSNQPQHF. The rearrangement joins TRBV19 to TRBJ1-5; maybe TRBD1 (5 bases). The CDR3 is 15 residues long. Germline values: CDR1 LNHDA, CDR2 SQIVND (reference sequence). V shed 1 base and J shed 0 bases, with 7 bases lying between them.

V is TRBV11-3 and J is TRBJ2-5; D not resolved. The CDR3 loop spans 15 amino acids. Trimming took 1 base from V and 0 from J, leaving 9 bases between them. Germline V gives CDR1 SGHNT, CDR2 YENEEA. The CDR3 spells CASSLVGWNQETQYF. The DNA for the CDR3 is TGTGCCAGCAGCTTAGTGGGTTGGAACCAAGAGACCCAGTACTTC. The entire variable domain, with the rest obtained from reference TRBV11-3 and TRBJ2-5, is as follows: EAGVVQSPRYKIIEKKQPVAFWCNPISGHNTLYWYLQNLGQGPELLIRYENEEAVDDSQLPKDRFSAERLKGVDSTLKIQPAELGDSAVYLCASSLVGWNQETQYFGPGTRLLVL.

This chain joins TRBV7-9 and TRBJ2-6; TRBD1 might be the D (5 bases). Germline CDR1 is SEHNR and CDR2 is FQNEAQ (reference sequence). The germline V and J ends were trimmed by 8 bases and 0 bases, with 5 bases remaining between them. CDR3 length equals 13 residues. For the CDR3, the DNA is TGTGCCAGCGGGGCCTCTGGGGCCAACGTCCTGACTTTC. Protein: CASGASGANVLTF.

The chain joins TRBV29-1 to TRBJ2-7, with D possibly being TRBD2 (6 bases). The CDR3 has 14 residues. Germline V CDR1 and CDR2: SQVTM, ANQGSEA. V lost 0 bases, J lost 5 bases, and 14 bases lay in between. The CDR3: CSVEDFRGNHEQYF. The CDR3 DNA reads TGCAGCGTTGAAGACTTCCGCGGGAACCACGAGCAGTACTTC.

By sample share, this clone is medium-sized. In DNA form, the CDR3 reads TGCGCCAGCAGCCAAGGAGTCGGACAGGAGAATTCACCCCTCCACTTT. It is translated as CASSQGVGQENSPLHF. The chain carries TRBV4-1 and TRBJ1-6; TRBD1 matches at 7 bases. V dropped 1 base and J dropped 7; count of bases not matched to a gene: 7. CDR1 is MGHRA and CDR2 is YSYEKL in the germline V gene. The CDR3 length is 16 residues.

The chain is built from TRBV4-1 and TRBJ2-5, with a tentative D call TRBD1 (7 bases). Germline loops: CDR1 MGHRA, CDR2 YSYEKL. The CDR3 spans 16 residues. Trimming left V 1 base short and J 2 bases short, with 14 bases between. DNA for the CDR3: TGCGCCAGCAGCCAAGGCGGGACAGCAGCGCAAGAGACCCAGTACTTC. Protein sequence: CASSQGGTAAQETQYF.

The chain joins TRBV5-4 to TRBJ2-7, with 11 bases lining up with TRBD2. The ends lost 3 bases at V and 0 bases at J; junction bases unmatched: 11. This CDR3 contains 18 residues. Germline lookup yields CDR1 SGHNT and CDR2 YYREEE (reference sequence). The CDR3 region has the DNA TGTGCCAGCAGCTCTACTAGCGGGAGAGGGGAACCCTCCTACGAGCAGTACGTC. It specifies CASSSTSGRGEPSYEQYV.

The CDR3 DNA sequence: TGTGCCTGGAGTCAAATACCAAGCACAGATACGCAGTATTTT. Encoded protein: CAWSQIPSTDTQYF. The chain links TRBV30 to TRBJ2-3; D is ambiguous. V was pared by 2 bases and J by 0 bases, with 9 bases between. The CDR3 has 14 residues. Looked up from germline, CDR1 is GTSNPN and CDR2 is SVGIG (reference sequence).

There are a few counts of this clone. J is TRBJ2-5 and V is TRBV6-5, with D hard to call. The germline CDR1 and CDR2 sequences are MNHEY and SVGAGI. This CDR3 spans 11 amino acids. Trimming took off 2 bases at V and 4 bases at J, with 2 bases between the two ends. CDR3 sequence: CASSYGETQYF. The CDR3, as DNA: TGTGCCAGCAGTTACGGAGAGACCCAGTACTTC.

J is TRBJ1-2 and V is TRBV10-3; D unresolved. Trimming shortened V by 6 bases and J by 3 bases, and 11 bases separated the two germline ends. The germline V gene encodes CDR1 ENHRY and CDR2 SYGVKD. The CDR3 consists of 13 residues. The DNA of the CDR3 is TGTGCCATCAGACCGGACGGTGACTATGGCTACACCTTC. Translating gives CAIRPDGDYGYTF.